At least ten counts were recorded for the clone carrying this T cell receptor (beta chain). Its target is not known. The hyperthyroidism was newly diagnosed and had lasted under 2 months; the patients were aged 18 to 65. The sample is drawn from a study of T cells in Graves' hyperthyroidism and ophthalmopathy. At the level of the study: Before treatment of any kind, peripheral blood was taken at initial diagnosis.

Study findings and constraints: The model made its ophthalmopathy prediction, and onset followed a median approximately six months later. Patients with ophthalmopathy were separated from those with stable hyperthyroidism by a 13 V-J model.

Amplification of TCR beta CDR3 regions was performed using RNA transcripts as template. Researchers ran a first-round RT-PCR on the TCR CDR3 using the HTBI primer set. TCRdb ran MiXCR on the multiplex PCR reads and lists one entry per CDR3 protein. The sample includes about 400,000 distinct CDR3 sequences, around 15% of them seen just once. Germline V CDR1 and CDR2: SGHTA, FQGNSA. The V and J ends lost 5 bases and 2 bases respectively, with 16 bases between them. The CDR3 contains 15 residues. The chain couples TRBV7-2 to TRBJ2-7; no clear D gene. Input material: blood. The TCR comes from a woman under 30 with Graves' hyperthyroidism. CDR3 coding DNA: TGTGCCAGCAGCCCCTCACGGACGGCGGCCTACGAGCAGTACTTC. As protein: CASSPSRTAAYEQYF.